The 5 T cell receptor beta chains below come from one sample, sequenced in a study of cytomegalovirus exposure and HLA in healthy donors. The PCR used 60 Vbeta and 13 Jbeta primers. Using immunoSEQ multiplex PCR, the repertoire was profiled, and TCRdb retains in-frame clones only, with some absent. Seen here are roughly 77,000 clones, roughly two thirds observed once, and the top ten hold about 6.9%. Sequenced sample: PBMCs. The receptors were sampled from a woman aged 50 to 60 in good health and CMV-seropositive.

V is TRBV5-1 and J is TRBJ2-1; 8 nucleotides align to TRBD1. This CDR3 has 16 residues. Unmatched junction bases numbered 6, after V lost 2 bases and J lost 2 bases. CDR1 and CDR2 from the germline V gene are SGHRS and YFSETQ. This CDR3 is CASSFGRDRPYNEQFF. DNA of the CDR3: TGCGCCAGCAGCTTTGGCCGGGACAGGCCCTACAATGAGCAGTTCTTC. The full variable domain, completed using reference TRBV5-1 and TRBJ2-1, is KAGVTQTPRYLIKTRGQQVTLSCSPISGHRSVSWYQQTPGQGLQFLFEYFSETQRNKGNFPGRFSGRQFSNSRSEMNVSTLELGDSALYLCASSFGRDRPYNEQFFGPGTRLTVL.

The genes are TRBV27 and TRBJ1-1, with a possible D match to TRBD1 (6 bases). V was shortened by 7 bases and J by 5 bases, with 23 bases between the two germline ends. Germline CDR1 MNHEY, CDR2 SMNVEV (reference sequence). The CDR3 is 16 residues long. The CDR3 sequence is CASKVNHWGGGTEAFF. CDR3 nucleotides: TGTGCCAGCAAGGTCAACCACTGGGGGGGCGGGACTGAAGCTTTCTTT.

The chain carries TRBV4-2 and TRBJ1-5; maybe TRBD1 (6 bases). The length of the CDR3 is 16 residues. The germline V gene has CDR1 LGHNA and CDR2 YNFKEQ. V shed 4 bases and J shed 6 bases, with 19 bases lying between them. CDR3 region: CASSPTRGGGPQPQHF. The CDR3 bases are TGTGCCAGCAGCCCAACCCGCGGGGGGGGGCCTCAGCCCCAGCATTTT.

The V call is TRBV6-5, the J call TRBJ1-1; weak D call: TRBD1 (5 bases). The CDR3 spans 12 residues. V lost 8 bases, J lost 1 base, and 8 bases lay in between. Germline V CDR1 and CDR2: MNHEY, SVGAGI. CDR3 DNA: TGTGCCAGCGCCGGACAGAACACTGAAGCTTTCTTT. Translation gives CASAGQNTEAFF.

The CDR3 bases are TGTGCCAGCAGCTTGGGGGGACTAGCGGGGGCTTTGGAGACCCAGTACTTC. Residues: CASSLGGLAGALETQYF. The genes are TRBV11-2 and TRBJ2-5; 14 nucleotides match TRBD2. CDR3 length: 17 amino acids. Trimming at V came to 3 bases and at J to 5 bases, leaving 8 bases not matched to a gene. In germline, CDR1 is SGHAT, CDR2 FQNNGV.